The 5 T cell receptor beta chains below were found in one sample sequenced in a study of post-analysis software for immune sequencing data. Findings and limits, study-wide: Roughly five TRBV segments occurring more often in patients than controls included TRBV5-6, TRBV5-1 and TRBV20-1.

These receptors' antigens are unknown. Prepared TCR beta cDNA libraries contained unique molecular identifiers. Via MiXCR, TCRdb re-called the PCR reads, giving one row per CDR3 protein. Of around 250,000 distinct CDR3 sequences in the sample, about 40% were seen once. What was sequenced was blood. The receptors come from a girl aged 10 to 17 with multiple sclerosis.

The chain has TRBV20-1 and TRBJ2-1; D is ambiguous. V lost 0 bases, J lost 5 bases, and 11 bases lay in between. The germline CDR1 and CDR2 sequences are DFQATT and SNEGSKA (reference sequence). This CDR3 comprises 14 residues. The CDR3 DNA sequence: TGCAGTGCTAGAGATCTGGGAAATAACAATGAGCAGTTCTTC. Translating it yields CSARDLGNNNEQFF.

This clonotype was seen a single time. This rearrangement joins TRBV5-8 to TRBJ2-2; a weak D match, TRBD1 (5 bases). The CDR3 is made up of 16 amino acids. V lost 0 bases, J lost 1 base, and 10 bases lay in between. Germline V gene lookup returns CDR1 SGHTS and CDR2 YDEGEE. CDR3 sequence (DNA): TGTGCCAGCAGCTTGGCCCCGACAGAGAACACCGGGGAGCTGTTTTTT. Its protein product is CASSLAPTENTGELFF.

This chain uses TRBV28 with TRBJ1-5; no definite D call. Between the trimmed V and J ends, which lost 7 bases and 0 bases, there was a span of 7 bases. Germline V gene lookup returns CDR1 MDHEN and CDR2 SYDVKM. CDR3 length: 13 residues. This CDR3 is CASTRDSNQPQHF. CDR3 coding DNA: TGTGCCAGCACGAGAGATAGCAATCAGCCCCAGCATTTT.

As concerns this clonotype: A much larger clone is a single base away; this may be a read error. This rearrangement joins TRBV20-1 to TRBJ2-1, with D perhaps matching TRBD2 (6 bases). The germline CDR1 and CDR2 sequences are DFQATT and SNEGSKA (reference sequence). The CDR3 spans 11 residues. The chain's CDR3 is CSGTVNNEHFF. For the CDR3, the DNA is TGCAGCGGGACTGTTAACAATGAGCACTTCTTC.

The chain is built from TRBV30 and TRBJ2-1; 8 bases match TRBD1. The germline CDR1 and CDR2 sequences are GTSNPN and SVGIG (reference sequence). The CDR3 is 15 residues long. The trim removed 0 bases at V and 5 bases at J, leaving 6 bases unmatched. CDR3 nucleotide sequence: TGTGCCTGGAGTGTAAGCTGGACAGGGAACAATGAGCAGTTCTTC. Its translation: CAWSVSWTGNNEQFF. The entire variable domain, with the rest obtained from reference TRBV30 and TRBJ2-1, is as follows: SQTIHQWPATLVQPVGSPLSLECTVEGTSNPNLYWYRQAAGRGLQLLFYSVGIGQISSEVPQNLSASRPQDRQFILSSKKLLLSDSGFYLCAWSVSWTGNNEQFFGPGTRLTVL.